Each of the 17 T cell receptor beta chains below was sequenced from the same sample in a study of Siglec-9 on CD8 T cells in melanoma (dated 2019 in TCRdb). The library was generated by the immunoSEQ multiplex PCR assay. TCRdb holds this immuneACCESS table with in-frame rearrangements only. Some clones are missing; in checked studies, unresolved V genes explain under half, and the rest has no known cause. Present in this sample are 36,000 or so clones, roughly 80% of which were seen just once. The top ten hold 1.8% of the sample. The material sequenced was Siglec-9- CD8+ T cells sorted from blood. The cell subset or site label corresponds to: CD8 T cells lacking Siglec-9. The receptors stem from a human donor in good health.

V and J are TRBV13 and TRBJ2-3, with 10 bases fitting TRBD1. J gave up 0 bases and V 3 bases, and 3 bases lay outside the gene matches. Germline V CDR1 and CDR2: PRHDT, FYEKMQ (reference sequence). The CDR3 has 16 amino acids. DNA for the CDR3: TGTGCCAGCAGCTTCCGGACAGGGGGAAGCACAGATACGCAGTATTTT. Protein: CASSFRTGGSTDTQYF.

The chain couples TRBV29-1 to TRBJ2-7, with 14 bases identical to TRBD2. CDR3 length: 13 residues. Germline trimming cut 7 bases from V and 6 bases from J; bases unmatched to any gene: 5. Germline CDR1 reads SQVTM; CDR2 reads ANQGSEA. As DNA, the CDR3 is TGCAGCGGTAGACTAGCGGGAGGGGTCGAGCAGTACTTC. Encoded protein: CSGRLAGGVEQYF.

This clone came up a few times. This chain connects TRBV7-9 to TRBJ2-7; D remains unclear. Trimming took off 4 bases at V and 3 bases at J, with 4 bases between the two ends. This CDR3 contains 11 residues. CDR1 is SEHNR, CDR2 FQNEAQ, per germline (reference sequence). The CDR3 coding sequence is TGTGCCAGCAGCTACCGCTACGAGCAGTACTTC. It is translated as CASSYRYEQYF.

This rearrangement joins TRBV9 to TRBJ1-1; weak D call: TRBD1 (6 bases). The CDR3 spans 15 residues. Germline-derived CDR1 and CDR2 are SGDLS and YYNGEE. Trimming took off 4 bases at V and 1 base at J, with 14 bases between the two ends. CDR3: CASSPQGHSNTEAFF. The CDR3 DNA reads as TGTGCCAGCAGCCCCCAGGGACATTCGAACACTGAAGCTTTCTTT. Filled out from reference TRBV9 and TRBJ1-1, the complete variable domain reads DSGVTQTPKHLITATGQRVTLRCSPRSGDLSVYWYQQSLDQGLQFLIQYYNGEERAKGNILERFSAQQFPDLHSELNLSSLELGDSALYFCASSPQGHSNTEAFFGQGTRLTVV.

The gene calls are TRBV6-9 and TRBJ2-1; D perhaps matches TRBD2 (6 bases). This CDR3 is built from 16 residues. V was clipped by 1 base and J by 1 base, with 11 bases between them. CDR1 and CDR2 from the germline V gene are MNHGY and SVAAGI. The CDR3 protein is CASSYLAGLSYNEQFF. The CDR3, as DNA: TGTGCCAGCAGTTATTTGGCGGGATTGTCCTACAATGAGCAGTTCTTC.

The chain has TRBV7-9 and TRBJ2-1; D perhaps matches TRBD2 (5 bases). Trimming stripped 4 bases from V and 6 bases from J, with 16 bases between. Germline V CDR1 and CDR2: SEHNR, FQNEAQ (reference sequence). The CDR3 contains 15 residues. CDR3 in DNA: TGTGCCAGCAGCTCCCTAACGGAGCGGACCAATGAGCAGTTCTTC. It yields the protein CASSSLTERTNEQFF.

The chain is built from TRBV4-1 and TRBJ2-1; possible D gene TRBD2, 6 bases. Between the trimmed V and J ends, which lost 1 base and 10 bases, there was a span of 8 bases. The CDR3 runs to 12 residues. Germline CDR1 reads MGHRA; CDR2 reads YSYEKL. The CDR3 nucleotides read TGCGCCAGCAGCCAAGTGGAGGGGGAGCAGTTCTTC. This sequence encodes CASSQVEGEQFF.

The CDR3: CAISEMASGSNEQFF. In nucleotides, the CDR3 is TGTGCCATCAGTGAGATGGCTAGCGGGAGCAATGAGCAGTTCTTC. The genes are TRBV10-3 and TRBJ2-1; 10 bases map to TRBD2. The CDR3 runs 15 residues. CDR1 is ENHRY and CDR2 is SYGVKD in the germline V gene. The junction had 4 bases not matched to a gene; V was cut back by 2 bases and J by 6 bases.

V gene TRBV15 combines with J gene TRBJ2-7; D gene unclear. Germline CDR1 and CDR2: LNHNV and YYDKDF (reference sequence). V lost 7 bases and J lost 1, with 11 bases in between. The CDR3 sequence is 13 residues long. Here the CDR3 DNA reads TGTGCCACCACCCAGGATTGGTCCTACGAGCAGTACTTC. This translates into CATTQDWSYEQYF. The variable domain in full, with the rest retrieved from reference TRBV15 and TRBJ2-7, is DAMVIQNPRYQVTQFGKPVTLSCSQTLNHNVMYWYQQKSSQAPKLLFHYYDKDFNNEADTPDNFQSRRPNTSFCFLDIRSPGLGDTAMYLCATTQDWSYEQYFGPGTRLTVT.

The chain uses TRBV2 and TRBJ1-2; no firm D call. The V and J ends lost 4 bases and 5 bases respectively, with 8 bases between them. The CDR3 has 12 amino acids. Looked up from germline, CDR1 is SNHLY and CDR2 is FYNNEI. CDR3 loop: CASSGGSYGYTF. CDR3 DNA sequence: TGTGCCAGCAGTGGCGGTTCTTATGGCTACACCTTC.

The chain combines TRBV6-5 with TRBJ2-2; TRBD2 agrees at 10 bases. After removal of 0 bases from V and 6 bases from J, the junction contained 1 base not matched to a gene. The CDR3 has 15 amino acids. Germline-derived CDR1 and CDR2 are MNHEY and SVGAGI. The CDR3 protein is CASSYSSGGAGELFF. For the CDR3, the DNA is TGTGCCAGCAGTTACTCGAGCGGGGGGGCCGGGGAGCTGTTTTTT.

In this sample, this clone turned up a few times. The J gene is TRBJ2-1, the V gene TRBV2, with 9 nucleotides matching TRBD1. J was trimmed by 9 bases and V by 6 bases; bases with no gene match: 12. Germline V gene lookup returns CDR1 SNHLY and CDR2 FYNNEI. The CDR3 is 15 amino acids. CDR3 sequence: CASSGMTGGDAEQFF. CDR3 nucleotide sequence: TGTGCCAGCAGCGGGATGACAGGGGGAGATGCTGAGCAGTTCTTC.

This CDR3 is CASSLEGTGGNQPQHF. The CDR3 DNA reads as TGTGCCAGCAGCTTAGAGGGGACAGGGGGCAATCAGCCCCAGCATTTT. The rearrangement links TRBV7-8 to TRBJ1-5; 10 nucleotides align to TRBD1. Per the germline V gene, CDR1 is SGHVS and CDR2 is FQNEAQ. The CDR3 runs to 16 residues. Trimming cost V 1 base and J 2 bases; bases outside gene matches: 2.

CDR3 coding DNA: TGTGCCAGTACCGGGACAGGGCTGCCCCACGAGCAGTACTTC. Protein product: CASTGTGLPHEQYF. The chain has TRBV19 and TRBJ2-7; 9 bases are shared with TRBD1. Germline V gives CDR1 LNHDA, CDR2 SQIVND (reference sequence). The CDR3 has 14 residues. V lost 7 bases and J lost 5; bases outside the gene matches: 9. Full variable domain (remainder filled in from reference TRBV19 and TRBJ2-7): DGGITQSPKYLFRKEGQNVTLSCEQNLNHDAMYWYRQDPGQGLRLIYYSQIVNDFQKGDIAEGYSVSREKKESFPLTVTSAQKNPTAFYLCASTGTGLPHEQYFGPGTRLTVT.

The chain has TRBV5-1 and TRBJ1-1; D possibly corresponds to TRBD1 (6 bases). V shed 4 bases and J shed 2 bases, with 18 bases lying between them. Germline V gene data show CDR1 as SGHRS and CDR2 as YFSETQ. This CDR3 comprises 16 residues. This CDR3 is CASSNTEGGPNTEAFF. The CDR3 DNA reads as TGCGCCAGCAGCAACACGGAGGGGGGCCCCAACACTGAAGCTTTCTTT. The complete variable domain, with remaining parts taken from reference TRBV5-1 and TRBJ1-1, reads KAGVTQTPRYLIKTRGQQVTLSCSPISGHRSVSWYQQTPGQGLQFLFEYFSETQRNKGNFPGRFSGRQFSNSRSEMNVSTLELGDSALYLCASSNTEGGPNTEAFFGQGTRLTVV.

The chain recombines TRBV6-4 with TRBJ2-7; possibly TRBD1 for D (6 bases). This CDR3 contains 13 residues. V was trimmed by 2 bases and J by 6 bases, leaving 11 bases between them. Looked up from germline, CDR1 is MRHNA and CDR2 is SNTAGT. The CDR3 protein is CASSDIQGGEQYF. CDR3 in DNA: TGTGCCAGCAGTGACATTCAAGGGGGCGAGCAGTACTTC.

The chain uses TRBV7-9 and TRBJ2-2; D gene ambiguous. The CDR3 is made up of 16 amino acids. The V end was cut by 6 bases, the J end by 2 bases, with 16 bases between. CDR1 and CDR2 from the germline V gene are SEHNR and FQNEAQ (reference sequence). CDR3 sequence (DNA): TGTGCCAGCAGAGGACCAAGGGTTGTTAACACCGGGGAGCTGTTTTTT. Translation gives CASRGPRVVNTGELFF.